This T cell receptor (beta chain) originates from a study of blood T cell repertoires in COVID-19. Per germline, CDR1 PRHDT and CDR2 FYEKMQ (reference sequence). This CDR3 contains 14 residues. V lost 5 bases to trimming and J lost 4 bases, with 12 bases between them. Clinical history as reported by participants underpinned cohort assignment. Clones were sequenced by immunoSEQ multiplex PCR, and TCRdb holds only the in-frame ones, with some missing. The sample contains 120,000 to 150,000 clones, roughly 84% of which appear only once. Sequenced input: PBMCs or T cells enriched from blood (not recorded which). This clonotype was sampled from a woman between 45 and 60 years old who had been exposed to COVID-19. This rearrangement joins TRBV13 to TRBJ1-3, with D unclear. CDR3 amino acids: CASSLGLQGNTIYF. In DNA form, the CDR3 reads TGTGCCAGCAGCCTCGGACTTCAGGGAAACACCATATATTTT.